A single sample is the source of the 8 T cell receptor beta chains below, sequenced in a study of CD8 T cells in ankylosing spondylitis. One entry per CDR3 protein, called by TCRdb with MiXCR from the 5' RACE reads. The sample contains roughly 230,000 distinct CDR3 sequences, roughly a tenth of which appear only once. Source material: blood, either unsorted or a sorted T cell fraction (not recorded which). The receptors originated from a male donor with ankylosing spondylitis or in good health (not recorded which).

This clonotype was picked up a small number of times. The chain has TRBV12-3 or TRBV12-4 and TRBJ2-7; 10 bases are shared with TRBD2. With 3 bases clipped from V and 4 bases from J, the junction kept 6 bases outside the gene matches. The CDR3 is 15 residues long. Here the CDR3 reads CASSLRAGGAYEQYF. CDR3 sequence (DNA): TGTGCCAGCAGTTTGAGAGCGGGGGGGGCATACGAGCAGTACTTC.

Points on this clonotype: A much larger clonotype is one base distant, so this may be a read error. The rearrangement joins TRBV6-5 to TRBJ2-1; 8 bases are a match to TRBD2. The length of the CDR3 is 15 residues. With 2 bases clipped from V and 5 bases from J, the junction kept 5 bases outside the gene matches. Germline assignment: CDR1 MNHEY and CDR2 SVGAGI. CDR3 residues: CASSYRGGTHNEQFF. Here the CDR3 DNA reads TGTGCCAGCAGTTACCGCGGGGGGACCCACAATGAGCAGTTCTTC.

Regarding this clonotype: This may be a read error, as it is one base from a much larger clone. This chain joins TRBV9 and TRBJ2-1; D not certain. The CDR3 consists of 13 residues. The germline gives CDR1 SGDLS, CDR2 YYNGEE. In nucleotides, the CDR3 is TGTGCCAACAGCCCTTTAGGAACCGATGAGCAGTTCTTC. Protein: CANSPLGTDEQFF.

This clonotype appeared many times. This chain connects TRBV10-3 to TRBJ1-6; maybe TRBD1 (5 bases). CDR3 length: 15 residues. The V end was cut by 2 bases, the J end by 8 bases, with 13 bases between. The V gene's germline CDR1 is ENHRY and CDR2 SYGVKD. CDR3 residues: CAISERGGTDSPLHF. CDR3 nucleotides: TGTGCCATCAGTGAGCGGGGGGGGACGGATTCACCCCTCCACTTT.

This clonotype was detected ten times or more. The V gene is TRBV20-1, the J gene TRBJ2-5; 7 nucleotides align to TRBD2. The CDR3 has 15 residues. Per germline, CDR1 DFQATT and CDR2 SNEGSKA (reference sequence). Trimming took 3 bases from V and 5 from J; bases not matched to a gene: 12. CDR3 DNA: TGCAGTGCTAGGGACCCTGCGGGGGTATGGGAGACCCAGTACTTC. It is translated as CSARDPAGVWETQYF.

The sample holds many counts of this clonotype. This chain joins TRBV7-2 and TRBJ1-6; D remains ambiguous. The V gene's germline CDR1 is SGHTA and CDR2 FQGNSA. CDR3 length: 12 amino acids. V lost 5 bases and J 14 bases, leaving 13 bases between the germline ends. CDR3 in DNA: TGTGCCAGCAGCATCCATCCCTGGGCCCTCCACTTT. The encoded protein is CASSIHPWALHF.

This clonotype was counted many times. This chain links TRBV6-2 or TRBV6-3 with TRBJ2-3, with D hard to call. The CDR3 length is 17 residues. The germline gives CDR1 MNHEY, CDR2 SVGEGT. Trimming took off 2 bases at V and 2 bases at J, with 17 bases between the two ends. The CDR3 DNA sequence: TGTGCCAGCAGTTACCCGACTGCCCTCCGCACCACAGATACGCAGTATTTT. Protein: CASSYPTALRTTDTQYF.

This clonotype appeared many times. This chain uses TRBV5-1 with TRBJ2-7, with 8 bases matching TRBD1. The CDR3 consists of 14 residues. V lost 4 bases to trimming and J lost 4 bases; unmatched junction nucleotides: 7. In germline, CDR1 is SGHRS, CDR2 YFSETQ. The CDR3 nucleotides are TGCGCCAGCAGCGTCTCCCGGACAGGGTACGAGCAGTACTTC. Its translation is CASSVSRTGYEQYF.